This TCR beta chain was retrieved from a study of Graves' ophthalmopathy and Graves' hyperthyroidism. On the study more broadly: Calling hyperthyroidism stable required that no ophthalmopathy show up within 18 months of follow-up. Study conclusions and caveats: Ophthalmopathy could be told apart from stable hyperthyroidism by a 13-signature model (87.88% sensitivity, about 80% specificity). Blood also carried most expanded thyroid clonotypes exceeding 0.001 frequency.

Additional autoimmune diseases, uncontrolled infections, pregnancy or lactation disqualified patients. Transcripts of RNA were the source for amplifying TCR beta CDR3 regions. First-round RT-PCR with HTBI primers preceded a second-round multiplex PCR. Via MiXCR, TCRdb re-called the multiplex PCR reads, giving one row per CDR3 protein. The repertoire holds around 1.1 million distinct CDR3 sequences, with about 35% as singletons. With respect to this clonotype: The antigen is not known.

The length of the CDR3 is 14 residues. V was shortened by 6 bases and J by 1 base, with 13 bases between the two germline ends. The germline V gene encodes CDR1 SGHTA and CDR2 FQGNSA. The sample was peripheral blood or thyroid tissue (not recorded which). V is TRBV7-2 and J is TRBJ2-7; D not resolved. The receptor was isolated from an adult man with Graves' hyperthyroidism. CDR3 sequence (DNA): TGTGCCAGCAGATTCCTCGCCGATTCCTACGAGCAGTACTTC. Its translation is CASRFLADSYEQYF.